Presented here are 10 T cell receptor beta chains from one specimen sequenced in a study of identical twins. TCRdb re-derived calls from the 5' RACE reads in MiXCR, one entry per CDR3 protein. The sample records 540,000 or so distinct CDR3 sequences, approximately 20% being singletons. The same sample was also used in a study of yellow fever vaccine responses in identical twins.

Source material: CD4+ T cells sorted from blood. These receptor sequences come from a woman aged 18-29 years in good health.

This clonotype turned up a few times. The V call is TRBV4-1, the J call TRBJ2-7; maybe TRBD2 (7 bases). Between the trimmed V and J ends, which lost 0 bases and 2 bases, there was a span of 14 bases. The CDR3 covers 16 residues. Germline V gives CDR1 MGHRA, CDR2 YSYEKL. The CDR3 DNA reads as TGCGCCAGCAGCCAAGATACGGGGGGCAGGGCCTACGAGCAGTACTTC. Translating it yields CASSQDTGGRAYEQYF.

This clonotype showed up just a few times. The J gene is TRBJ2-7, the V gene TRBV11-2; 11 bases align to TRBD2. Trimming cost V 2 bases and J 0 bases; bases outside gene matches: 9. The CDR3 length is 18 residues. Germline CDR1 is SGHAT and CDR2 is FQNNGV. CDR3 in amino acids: CASSLKGLAGGPSYEQYF. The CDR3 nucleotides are TGTGCCAGCAGCTTAAAAGGGTTAGCGGGAGGGCCCTCCTACGAGCAGTACTTC.

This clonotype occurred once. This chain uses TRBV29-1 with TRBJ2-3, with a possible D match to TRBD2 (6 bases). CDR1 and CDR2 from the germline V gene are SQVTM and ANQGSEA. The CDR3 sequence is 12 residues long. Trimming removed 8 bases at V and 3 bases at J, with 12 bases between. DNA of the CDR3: TGCAGCCTCGGGGGAGGTACAGATACGCAGTATTTT. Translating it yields CSLGGGTDTQYF.

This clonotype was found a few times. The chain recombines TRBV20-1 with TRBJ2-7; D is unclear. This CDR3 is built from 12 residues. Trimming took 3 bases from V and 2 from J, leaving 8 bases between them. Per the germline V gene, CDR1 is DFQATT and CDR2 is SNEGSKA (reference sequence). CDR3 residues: CSASSPTYEQYV. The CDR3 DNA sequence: TGCAGTGCTAGTTCTCCAACCTACGAGCAGTACGTC.

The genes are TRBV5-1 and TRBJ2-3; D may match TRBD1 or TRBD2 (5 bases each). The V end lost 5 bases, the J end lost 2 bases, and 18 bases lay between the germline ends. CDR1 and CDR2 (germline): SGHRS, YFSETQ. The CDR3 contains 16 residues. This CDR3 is CASSLEGRLSTDTQYF. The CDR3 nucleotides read TGCGCCAGCAGTTTAGAGGGACGCTTGTCCACAGATACGCAGTATTTT.

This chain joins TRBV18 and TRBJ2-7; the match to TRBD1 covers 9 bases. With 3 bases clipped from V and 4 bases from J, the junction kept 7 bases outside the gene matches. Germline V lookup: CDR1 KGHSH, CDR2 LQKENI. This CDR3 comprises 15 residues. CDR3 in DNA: TGTGCCAGCTCACCCCCTACAGGGGGCAAATACGAGCAGTACTTC. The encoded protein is CASSPPTGGKYEQYF.

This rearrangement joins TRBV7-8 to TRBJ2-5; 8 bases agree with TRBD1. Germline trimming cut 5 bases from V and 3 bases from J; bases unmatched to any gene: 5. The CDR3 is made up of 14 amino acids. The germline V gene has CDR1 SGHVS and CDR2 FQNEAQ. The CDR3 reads CASSPTGGKETQYF. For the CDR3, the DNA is TGTGCCAGCAGCCCTACAGGGGGGAAAGAGACCCAGTACTTC.

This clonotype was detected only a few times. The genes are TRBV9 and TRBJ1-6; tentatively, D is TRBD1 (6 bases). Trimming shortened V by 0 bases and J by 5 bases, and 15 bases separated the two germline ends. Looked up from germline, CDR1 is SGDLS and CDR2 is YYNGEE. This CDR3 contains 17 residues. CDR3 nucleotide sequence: TGTGCCAGCAGCGTAGGGGCAGGGGCGTCTAATAATTCACCCCTCCACTTT. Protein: CASSVGAGASNNSPLHF.

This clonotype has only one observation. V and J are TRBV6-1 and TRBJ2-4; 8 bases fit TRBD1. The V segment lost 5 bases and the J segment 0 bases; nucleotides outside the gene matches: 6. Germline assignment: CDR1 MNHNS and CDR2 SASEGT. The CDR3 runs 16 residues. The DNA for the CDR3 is TGTGCCAGCAGTCAATGGACAGGGCAAGCCAAAAACATTCAGTACTTC. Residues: CASSQWTGQAKNIQYF.

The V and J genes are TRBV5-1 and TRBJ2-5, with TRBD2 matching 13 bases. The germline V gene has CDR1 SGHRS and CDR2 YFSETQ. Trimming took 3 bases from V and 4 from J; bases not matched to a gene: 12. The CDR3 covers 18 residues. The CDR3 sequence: CASSSPGLAGLERETQYF. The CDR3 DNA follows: TGCGCCAGCAGCTCGCCGGGACTAGCGGGGCTCGAGAGAGAGACCCAGTACTTC.